The 29 T cell receptor beta chains listed next were all sequenced from one sample in a study of T-cell memory formation after mild COVID-19. TCRdb fed the 5' RACE reads into MiXCR, producing one record per CDR3 protein. The data contain about half a million distinct CDR3 sequences, around a sixth of them singletons. Sequenced material: PBMCs or a T cell subset sorted from them (not recorded which). Source of these receptors: an adult woman who had mild COVID-19 (a few samples of this study predate the infection). Cell type and time point are not known.

This clonotype has just a few counts. This chain uses TRBV3-1 with TRBJ2-7; D may be TRBD1 (6 bases). V was trimmed by 4 bases and J by 6 bases, leaving 19 bases between them. This CDR3 contains 15 residues. Germline loops: CDR1 LGHDT, CDR2 YNNKEL (reference sequence). DNA of the CDR3: TGTGCCAGCAGCCCCCCACAGGACAGCGAAACCGAGCAGTACTTC. Protein sequence: CASSPPQDSETEQYF.

This clonotype has only a few counts. The chain carries TRBV13 and TRBJ2-5; 13 bases fit TRBD2. Germline CDR1 reads PRHDT; CDR2 reads FYEKMQ (reference sequence). The CDR3 sequence is 17 residues long. V lost 5 bases, J lost 1 base, and 7 bases stayed unmatched. The DNA for the CDR3 is TGTGCCAGCAGCCGAGCCGGGACTAGCGGGGCCCAAGAGACCCAGTACTTC. Its protein is CASSRAGTSGAQETQYF.

As for this clonotype: The limits of the CDR3 on the DNA are not certain, so only TCRdb's listed CDR3 is given. This chain connects TRBV5-5 to TRBJ1-1; the table's TRBD1 call for D was not verified on the DNA. Germline-derived CDR1 and CDR2 are SGHKS and YYEKEE (reference sequence). 13 amino acids form the CDR3, both terminal residues included. The CDR3 sequence is CASSFGQGTEVFF.

The rearrangement links TRBV18 to TRBJ1-1; D remains unclear. This CDR3 is 15 amino acids long. The V gene lost 1 base and the J gene lost 1 base, with 10 bases spanning the gap. Germline V CDR1 and CDR2: KGHSH, LQKENI. The CDR3 nucleotides read TGTGCCAGCTCACCACGTCCTCGGGGGAACACTGAAGCTTTCTTT. It translates to CASSPRPRGNTEAFF. The full variable domain, rest sourced from reference TRBV18 and TRBJ1-1, is NAGVMQNPRHLVRRRGQEARLRCSPMKGHSHVYWYRQLPEEGLKFMVYLQKENIIDESGMPKERFSAEFPKEGPSILRIQQVVRGDSAAYFCASSPRPRGNTEAFFGQGTRLTVV.

A few counts support this clonotype. CDR3 nucleotides: TGCAGTGCACCCGGGACGTACGAGCAGTACTTC. Translated, it gives CSAPGTYEQYF. The V call is TRBV20-1, the J call TRBJ2-7, with D possibly called TRBD1 or TRBD2 (5 bases each). The germline V gene encodes CDR1 DFQATT and CDR2 SNEGSKA (reference sequence). The CDR3 loop spans 11 amino acids. V dropped 6 bases and J dropped 4 bases, with 10 bases sitting between them.

This clonotype has only a few counts. This chain connects TRBV19 to TRBJ1-1; D possibly corresponds to TRBD1 (6 bases). With 5 bases removed from V and 4 bases from J, the gap between germline ends came to 17 bases. The CDR3 totals 15 residues. Germline V lookup: CDR1 LNHDA, CDR2 SQIVND (reference sequence). The CDR3 region has the DNA TGTGCCAGTAGTCGCCGACAGGAAGTCGGCACTGAAGCTTTCTTT. Translated, it gives CASSRRQEVGTEAFF.

The sample holds a few counts of this clonotype. The chain couples TRBV7-2 to TRBJ1-2; 7 bases align to TRBD1. With 5 bases clipped from V and 1 base from J, the junction kept 7 bases outside the gene matches. Germline CDR1 SGHTA, CDR2 FQGNSA. This CDR3 is 15 amino acids long. CDR3 amino acids: CASSTSGTDNYGYTF. CDR3 bases: TGTGCCAGCAGCACCTCCGGGACAGATAACTATGGCTACACCTTC.

The rearrangement links TRBV2 to TRBJ2-7, with D unresolved. Germline-derived CDR1 and CDR2 are SNHLY and FYNNEI. CDR3 length: 11 residues. The V gene lost 8 bases and the J gene lost 2 bases, with 7 bases spanning the gap. In DNA, the CDR3 is TGTGCCAGCGGCACCACCTACGAGCAGTACTTC. It translates to CASGTTYEQYF.

The chain recombines TRBV6-5 with TRBJ1-1; unclear D gene. V was cut by 7 bases and J by 3 bases, with 15 bases left in between. The CDR3 runs 14 residues. CDR1 and CDR2 (germline): MNHEY, SVGAGI. The CDR3 DNA follows: TGTGCCAGCACCCCGGTGGCAGCGGACACTGAAGCTTTCTTT. This translates into CASTPVAADTEAFF.

This chain uses TRBV5-5 with TRBJ1-1, with TRBD1 matching 9 bases. CDR1 is SGHKS, CDR2 YYEKEE, per germline (reference sequence). This CDR3 has 14 residues. V shed 4 bases, J shed 7 bases, and the junction held 8 bases outside the gene matches. CDR3 in DNA: TGTGCCAGCAGCCTACAGGGGGCTCTTCTTGAAGCTTTCTTT. It translates to CASSLQGALLEAFF.

The sample holds many counts of this clonotype. The J gene is TRBJ2-1, the V gene TRBV24-1, with TRBD2 matching 9 bases. CDR3 length: 17 residues. CDR1 is KGHDR and CDR2 is SFDVKD in the germline V gene. Unmatched junction bases numbered 9, after V lost 1 base and J lost 6 bases. The CDR3 bases are TGTGCCACCAGTGATTTCCCTATAGCGGGGGAAGGCAATGAGCAGTTCTTC. Translation gives CATSDFPIAGEGNEQFF.

This clonotype was picked up many times. V and J are TRBV20-1 and TRBJ2-7, with TRBD1 matching over 9 bases. Looked up from germline, CDR1 is DFQATT and CDR2 is SNEGSKA (reference sequence). There are 15 residues in the CDR3. The trim removed 5 bases at V and 6 bases at J, leaving 14 bases unmatched. This CDR3 is CSAFSNLDRGIEQYF. As DNA, the CDR3 is TGCAGTGCTTTCTCAAACCTGGACAGGGGAATCGAGCAGTACTTC.

The table lists this clonotype with a few counts. The rearrangement joins TRBV20-1 to TRBJ1-3; D remains ambiguous. V was cut by 3 bases and J by 0 bases, with 9 bases left in between. Looked up from germline, CDR1 is DFQATT and CDR2 is SNEGSKA (reference sequence). There are 14 residues in the CDR3. The CDR3 loop is CSASPRSSGNTIYF. DNA of the CDR3: TGCAGTGCTAGTCCGCGGAGCTCTGGAAACACCATATATTTT.

This clonotype was counted between two and nine times. The chain carries TRBV4-2 and TRBJ2-6; D is unclear. CDR1 and CDR2 from the germline V gene are LGHNA and YNFKEQ. The V gene lost 6 bases and the J gene lost 0 bases, with 9 bases spanning the gap. This CDR3 comprises 15 residues. DNA of the CDR3: TGTGCCAGCAGGTTCCAGGACTCTGGGGCCAACGTCCTGACTTTC. It specifies CASRFQDSGANVLTF.

The chain carries TRBV11-3 and TRBJ2-7, with no clear D. This CDR3 region has 12 residues. CDR1 SGHNT and CDR2 YENEEA come from the germline V gene. The V end lost 3 bases, the J end lost 6 bases, and 9 bases lay between the germline ends. The CDR3 sequence is CASSFTVSEQYF. The CDR3, as DNA: TGTGCCAGCAGCTTCACAGTGAGCGAGCAGTACTTC.

The chain links TRBV20-1 to TRBJ1-1; D ambiguous. CDR3 length: 10 amino acids. The V gene's germline CDR1 is DFQATT and CDR2 SNEGSKA (reference sequence). V was clipped by 5 bases and J by 4 bases, with 5 bases between them. CDR3 in DNA: TGCAGTGCTGTCGTCACTGAAGCTTTCTTT. Translating gives CSAVVTEAFF.

This clonotype was seen a handful of times. The chain employs TRBV20-1 and TRBJ1-5; 7 nucleotides agree with TRBD1. CDR1 is DFQATT, CDR2 SNEGSKA, per germline (reference sequence). V dropped 5 bases and J dropped 5; count of bases not matched to a gene: 15. The CDR3 length is 16 residues. CDR3 sequence reads: CSALDREGSFDQPQHF. CDR3 DNA: TGCAGTGCTCTCGACAGGGAAGGGAGTTTCGATCAGCCCCAGCATTTT.

J is TRBJ2-2 and V is TRBV9; D perhaps matches TRBD1 (6 bases). Germline V gives CDR1 SGDLS, CDR2 YYNGEE. Trimming cost V 5 bases and J 1 base, with 15 bases left between them. The CDR3 sequence is 16 residues long. CDR3 loop: CASRPHQGLNTGELFF. The CDR3 region has the DNA TGTGCCAGCAGACCCCACCAGGGGCTGAACACCGGGGAGCTGTTTTTT. Looking up the rest from reference TRBV9 and TRBJ2-2 gives the full variable domain: DSGVTQTPKHLITATGQRVTLRCSPRSGDLSVYWYQQSLDQGLQFLIQYYNGEERAKGNILERFSAQQFPDLHSELNLSSLELGDSALYFCASRPHQGLNTGELFFGEGSRLTVL.

The chain uses TRBV24-1 and TRBJ2-7, with TRBD1 as a possible D gene (6 bases). Germline lookup yields CDR1 KGHDR and CDR2 SFDVKD. The germline V and J ends were trimmed by 6 bases and 0 bases, with 11 bases remaining between them. The CDR3 length is 14 residues. The CDR3 region is CATSRSGASYEQYF. CDR3 nucleotide sequence: TGTGCCACCAGTCGGTCAGGGGCCTCCTACGAGCAGTACTTC.

The chain employs TRBV30 and TRBJ2-3; possible D gene TRBD2, 6 bases. This CDR3 region has 13 residues. CDR1 GTSNPN and CDR2 SVGIG come from the germline V gene (reference sequence). V shed 2 bases and J shed 4 bases, with 10 bases lying between them. CDR3 region: CAWSTTRADTQYF. For the CDR3, the DNA is TGTGCCTGGAGTACGACTAGAGCAGATACGCAGTATTTT.

This clonotype has just a few counts. The chain employs TRBV29-1 and TRBJ1-1; D may be TRBD1 (6 bases). This CDR3 is built from 15 residues. Trimming cost V 4 bases and J 8 bases, with 23 bases left between them. Germline V gene data show CDR1 as SQVTM and CDR2 as ANQGSEA. CDR3 residues: CSVGRKLTGGDEAFF. CDR3 bases: TGCAGCGTTGGTCGGAAGCTGACGGGGGGCGACGAAGCTTTCTTT.

The rearrangement uses TRBV7-8 and TRBJ2-1; D is tentatively TRBD1 or TRBD2 (5 bases each). The CDR3 length is 19 residues. CDR1 and CDR2 from the germline V gene are SGHVS and FQNEAQ. V gave up 1 base and J gave up 8 bases, with 27 bases separating them. CDR3 region: CASSLVWVQGGGGADEQFF. CDR3 DNA: TGTGCCAGCAGCTTAGTTTGGGTCCAGGGCGGAGGCGGTGCGGATGAGCAGTTCTTC.

Many counts were recorded for this clonotype. The chain combines TRBV9 with TRBJ2-1, with 7 bases matching TRBD2. Germline V CDR1 and CDR2: SGDLS, YYNGEE. The CDR3 length is 13 residues. Losses at the gene ends were 7 bases for V and 1 base for J; bases not matched to a gene: 2. CDR3 bases: TGTGCCAGCGGGAGGGAGTCCTACAATGAGCAGTTCTTC. As protein: CASGRESYNEQFF.

This clonotype was seen more than once but under ten times. The V call is TRBV20-1, the J call TRBJ1-5; a possible D gene is TRBD1 (6 bases). Germline V gene data show CDR1 as DFQATT and CDR2 as SNEGSKA (reference sequence). The length of the CDR3 is 13 residues. V dropped 1 base and J dropped 7 bases, with 11 bases sitting between them. The CDR3 spells CSARVGGQQPQHF. The DNA for the CDR3 is TGCAGTGCTAGAGTGGGGGGGCAACAGCCCCAGCATTTT.

This clonotype has a handful of counts. The gene calls are TRBV29-1 and TRBJ2-7; D is undetermined. In germline, CDR1 is SQVTM, CDR2 ANQGSEA. The CDR3 spans 13 residues. Trimming took 4 bases from V and 0 from J, leaving 10 bases between them. As DNA, the CDR3 is TGCAGCGTTGTTGCTGAGATCTCCTACGAGCAGTACTTC. It codes for CSVVAEISYEQYF.

This rearrangement joins TRBV7-6 to TRBJ2-7; perhaps TRBD1 as D (5 bases). Between the trimmed V and J ends, which lost 1 base and 4 bases, there was a span of 20 bases. Germline lookup yields CDR1 SGHVS and CDR2 FNYEAQ. The CDR3 totals 17 residues. The CDR3 reads CASSLEVSGRVWYEQYF. CDR3 sequence (DNA): TGTGCCAGCAGCTTAGAGGTCTCGGGCAGGGTGTGGTACGAGCAGTACTTC.

The chain recombines TRBV7-9 with TRBJ2-1; D is possibly TRBD2 (5 bases). This CDR3 spans 16 amino acids. Deletions cut 1 base from V and 3 bases from J, with 13 bases between. CDR1 is SEHNR and CDR2 is FQNEAQ in the germline V gene (reference sequence). This CDR3 is CASSLGGLPDYNEQFF. Written as DNA, the CDR3 is TGTGCCAGCAGCTTAGGAGGGCTTCCAGACTACAATGAGCAGTTCTTC.

The CDR3 sequence: CSVVRSSGDTEAFF. The CDR3 DNA reads as TGCAGCGTTGTCAGGAGCTCCGGGGACACTGAAGCTTTCTTT. The rearrangement joins TRBV29-1 to TRBJ1-1; D uncertain. The CDR3 extends over 14 amino acids. Germline lookup yields CDR1 SQVTM and CDR2 ANQGSEA. The ends were cut back, 4 bases at V and 3 bases at J, with 15 bases in the middle.

The CDR3 region has the DNA TGTGCCAGCAGCCAAGTGGGGTATAACACTGAAGCTTTCTTT. Translating it yields CASSQVGYNTEAFF. The J gene is TRBJ1-1, the V gene TRBV3-1, with D hard to call. The germline V gene has CDR1 LGHDT and CDR2 YNNKEL (reference sequence). This CDR3 has 14 amino acids. Trimming shortened V by 1 base and J by 2 bases, and 8 bases separated the two germline ends.